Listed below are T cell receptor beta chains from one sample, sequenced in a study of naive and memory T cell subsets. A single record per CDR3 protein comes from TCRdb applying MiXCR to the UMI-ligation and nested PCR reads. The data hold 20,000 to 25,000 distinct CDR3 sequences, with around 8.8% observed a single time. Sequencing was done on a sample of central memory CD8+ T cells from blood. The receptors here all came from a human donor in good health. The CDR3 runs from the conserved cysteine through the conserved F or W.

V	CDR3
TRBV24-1	CATSEGDRDTGELFF
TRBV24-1	CATSVGIGGREQFF
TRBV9	CASSVRTDPHSEQFF
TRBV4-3	CASSQARGGANVLTF
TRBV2	CATSDRFSSYNSPLHF
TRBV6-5	CASSRTPPERDYSNQPQHF
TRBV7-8	CASRLDPADTQYF
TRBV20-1	CSAPSEDAYEQYF
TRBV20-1	CSARSSEALPGEQYF
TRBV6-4	CASSPGGGTSEAFF
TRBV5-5	CASSLWEEVNNEQFF
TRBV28	CASSDSWDAYNEQFF
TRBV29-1	CSVGAQVSGANVLTF
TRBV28	CASRPIWSAGGSYEQYF
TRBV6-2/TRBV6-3	CASSFAGEVETQYF
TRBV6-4	CASSETENTEAFF
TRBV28	CATSDRDPYEQYF
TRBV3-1	CASSRRAVGYNEQFF
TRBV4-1	CASSTSGSAYNEQFF
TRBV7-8	CASSLEGVPDTQYF
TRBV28	CASSSGRDVNEQFF
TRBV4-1	CASSQEHSEQFF
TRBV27	CASSYSSGIPTYEQYF
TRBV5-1	CASSYRASGSTGELFF
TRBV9	CASSVMGTDTQYF
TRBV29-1	CSVEIGTTEAFF
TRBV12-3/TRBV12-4	CASRSGTSFYNEQFF
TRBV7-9	CASSPLRMLSSYNEQFF
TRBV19	CASSRTGVYNEQYF
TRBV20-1	CSAPERSLYEQYF
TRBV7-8	CASMSGSAGTDTQYF
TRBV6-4	CASSDSGGSGSDTQYF
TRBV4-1	CASSQEGHLVF
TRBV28	CASSFLSGTDTQYF
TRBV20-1	CSALQNSGDRFRDEQYF
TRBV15	CATSRELGSHQPQHF